Ten or more counts support the clone carrying this T cell receptor (beta chain). Its antigen is not known. The CDR3 runs 19 residues. Losses at the gene ends were 1 base for V and 0 bases for J; bases not matched to a gene: 14. Germline V gives CDR1 DFQATT, CDR2 SNEGSKA (reference sequence). Unique molecular identifiers tagged the TCRbeta library. A single record per CDR3 protein comes from TCRdb applying MiXCR to the PCR reads. The table has 540,000 or so distinct CDR3 sequences, roughly 24% seen once. This sample is part of a study of T-cell reconstitution after alpha-beta-depleted transplantation in children. Findings and limits, study-wide: Approximately two months post-transplant, alpha-beta T cells reportedly originated from several hundred expanded graft clones.

The J gene is TRBJ2-3, the V gene TRBV20-1; TRBD2 aligns across 9 bases. The sequence was collected from a boy younger than two who had a stem cell transplant for acute myeloid leukemia, so the T cells may come from the graft donor. The starting material was PBMCs, mostly from graft donor cells, obtained 360 days after TCRalphabeta/CD19-depleted stem cell transplant. CDR3 protein: CSARVSRIAGDTSTDTQYF. CDR3 sequence (DNA): TGCAGTGCTAGAGTATCGAGGATAGCGGGGGACACTAGCACAGATACGCAGTATTTT.